Sequencing of this T cell receptor (beta chain) was carried out in a study of T cell changes during pregnancy in multiple sclerosis. Data came from immunoSEQ multiplex PCR; TCRdb stores just in-frame clones and leaves some out. The top ten hold about a tenth of the sample, which has 15,000 to 20,000 clones, roughly four fifths seen once. This CDR3 spans 16 amino acids. The TCR originated in a female donor in good health, enrolled as a control in a pregnancy study. Sequencing used CD8+ T cells from peripheral blood mononuclear cells, obtained in the second trimester of pregnancy. V gene TRBV21-1 combines with J gene TRBJ2-3; TRBD2, as called in the table, went unchecked against the DNA. TRBV21-1 is marked as a pseudogene. In DNA form, the CDR3 reads TGTGCCAGCAGCAAATTTGACGGGGGGGCCACAGATACGCAGTATTTT. This codes for CASSKFDGGATDTQYF.